Below, 32 T cell receptor beta chains from the same sample are listed, as sequenced in a study of cytomegalovirus exposure and HLA in healthy donors. PCR amplification relied on 60 Vbeta primers (plus 13 Jbeta primers). Sequenced by immunoSEQ multiplex PCR; TCRdb stores in-frame clones only, minus some. The sample has roughly 120,000 clones; under 85% are singletons. The sequencing sample was made of PBMCs. The receptors stem from a man aged 18 to 30 in good health and CMV-seropositive.

This clone was detected a few times. V and J are TRBV25-1 and TRBJ2-2; 10 nucleotides agree with TRBD1. The germline gives CDR1 MGHDK, CDR2 SYGVNS. This CDR3 spans 15 amino acids. The V gene end was trimmed by 2 bases and the J gene end by 5 bases; junction bases not matched to a gene: 2. The CDR3 loop is CASSERQGATGELFF. CDR3 in DNA: TGTGCCAGCAGTGAAAGACAGGGGGCGACCGGGGAGCTGTTTTTT.

The chain couples TRBV10-3 to TRBJ1-1; D perhaps matches TRBD1 (5 bases). There are 12 residues in the CDR3. Germline values: CDR1 ENHRY, CDR2 SYGVKD. V lost 4 bases and J 3 bases, leaving 6 bases between the germline ends. CDR3 sequence (DNA): TGTGCCATCAGTGGGGGGGACACTGAAGCTTTCTTT. It translates to CAISGGDTEAFF.

V gene TRBV13 combines with J gene TRBJ1-1, with D perhaps matching TRBD1 (5 bases). This CDR3 has 15 amino acids. Trimming removed 2 bases at V and 7 bases at J, with 17 bases between. Germline V gives CDR1 PRHDT, CDR2 FYEKMQ (reference sequence). This chain's CDR3 is CASSLYTPLTDEAFF. The CDR3 coding sequence is TGTGCCAGCAGCTTATACACCCCCCTGACAGATGAAGCTTTCTTT. Filled out from reference TRBV13 and TRBJ1-1, the complete variable domain reads AAGVIQSPRHLIKEKRETATLKCYPIPRHDTVYWYQQGPGQDPQFLISFYEKMQSDKGSIPDRFSAQQFSDYHSELNMSSLELGDSALYFCASSLYTPLTDEAFFGQGTRLTVV.

The V gene is TRBV19, the J gene TRBJ2-1, with 7 bases lining up with TRBD2. The CDR3 is 15 amino acids. CDR1 and CDR2 from the germline V gene are LNHDA and SQIVND (reference sequence). V lost 1 base to trimming and J lost 4 bases; unmatched junction nucleotides: 4. For the CDR3, the DNA is TGTGCCAGTAGTATAGGCGGGAGAGCTTACAATGAGCAGTTCTTC. It translates to CASSIGGRAYNEQFF.

This clone has only one observation. The chain is built from TRBV11-2 and TRBJ2-3, with no clear D. The CDR3 has 12 amino acids. V was clipped by 3 bases and J by 5 bases, with 6 bases between them. Germline V gene lookup returns CDR1 SGHAT and CDR2 FQNNGV. CDR3 protein: CASSFEIDTQYF. In DNA, the CDR3 is TGTGCCAGCAGCTTTGAGATAGATACGCAGTATTTT.

This chain links TRBV7-6 with TRBJ1-1; TRBD1 matches 10 bases. The CDR3 sequence is 15 residues long. Germline values: CDR1 SGHVS, CDR2 FNYEAQ. With 5 bases clipped from V and 5 bases from J, the junction kept 8 bases outside the gene matches. The CDR3: CASSPGTGVETEAFF. In nucleotides, the CDR3 is TGTGCCAGCAGCCCGGGGACAGGGGTTGAGACTGAAGCTTTCTTT.

This rearrangement joins TRBV15 to TRBJ1-5; 9 bases agree with TRBD1. V gave up 3 bases and J gave up 2 bases; unmatched junction bases: 2. The length of the CDR3 is 15 residues. CDR1 and CDR2 (germline): LNHNV, YYDKDF (reference sequence). CDR3 amino acids: CATSSTGGGNQPQHF. Here the CDR3 DNA reads TGTGCCACCAGCAGTACAGGGGGCGGCAATCAGCCCCAGCATTTT. Full variable domain (remainder filled in from reference TRBV15 and TRBJ1-5): DAMVIQNPRYQVTQFGKPVTLSCSQTLNHNVMYWYQQKSSQAPKLLFHYYDKDFNNEADTPDNFQSRRPNTSFCFLDIRSPGLGDTAMYLCATSSTGGGNQPQHFGDGTRLSIL.

This clone has only one observation. The rearrangement joins TRBV6-1 to TRBJ1-1; 7 bases map to TRBD1. CDR1 is MNHNS, CDR2 SASEGT, per germline. The CDR3 sequence is 15 residues long. V dropped 3 bases and J dropped 5; count of bases not matched to a gene: 9. The CDR3 region has the DNA TGTGCCAGCAGTGACCCCAGGGGGGTGGAGACTGAAGCTTTCTTT. It translates to CASSDPRGVETEAFF.

This clone appeared a few times. V usage is TRBV6-6 and J usage is TRBJ1-4; TRBD1 matches 9 bases. The CDR3 extends over 14 amino acids. Unmatched junction bases numbered 6, after V lost 10 bases and J lost 3 bases. Germline V gene lookup returns CDR1 MNHNY and CDR2 SVGAGI (reference sequence). The CDR3 loop is CATTGGRSNEKLFF. For the CDR3, the DNA is TGTGCCACTACAGGGGGCAGGTCTAATGAAAAACTGTTTTTT.

The genes are TRBV4-1 and TRBJ2-2, with D maybe TRBD1 (6 bases). The V end was cut by 3 bases, the J end by 2 bases, with 10 bases between. This CDR3 is built from 15 residues. The V gene's germline CDR1 is MGHRA and CDR2 YSYEKL. The CDR3 DNA follows: TGCGCCAGCAGCCAGACGGGACACAACACCGGGGAGCTGTTTTTT. This encodes CASSQTGHNTGELFF.

J is TRBJ2-7 and V is TRBV18; 8 nucleotides line up with TRBD1. Losses at the gene ends were 3 bases for V and 3 bases for J; bases not matched to a gene: 10. CDR3 length equals 16 residues. In germline, CDR1 is KGHSH, CDR2 LQKENI. The chain's CDR3 is CASSPSTGAAFYEQYF. As DNA, the CDR3 is TGTGCCAGCTCACCTTCGACAGGGGCAGCGTTCTACGAGCAGTACTTC.

This chain links TRBV5-4 with TRBJ1-1, with D possibly matching TRBD1 (5 bases). The length of the CDR3 is 14 residues. V was cut by 4 bases and J by 3 bases, with 13 bases left in between. Per the germline V gene, CDR1 is SGHNT and CDR2 is YYREEE (reference sequence). The CDR3 is CASSGRGWDTEAFF. The CDR3 DNA is TGTGCCAGCAGCGGGAGGGGTTGGGACACTGAAGCTTTCTTT.

The chain carries TRBV10-2 and TRBJ1-4; 8 bases are shared with TRBD1. The CDR3 runs to 14 residues. The J segment lost 8 bases and the V segment lost 7 bases, leaving 9 bases of the junction unmatched. CDR1 and CDR2 from the germline V gene are WSHSY and SAAADI. CDR3 sequence (DNA): TGCGCCAGCACCGCAGGGGGCTTGAAGGAAAAACTGTTTTTT. Amino acids: CASTAGGLKEKLFF.

Only a few counts were recorded for this clone. This chain connects TRBV7-3 to TRBJ2-5; 12 bases agree with TRBD2. CDR1 is SGHTA and CDR2 is FQGTGA in the germline V gene. Trimming at V came to 4 bases and at J to 5 bases, leaving 5 bases not matched to a gene. The CDR3 sequence is 15 residues long. CDR3 coding DNA: TGTGCCAGCAGCTCCGGACTAGCGGGAAGTGAGACCCAGTACTTC. Protein sequence: CASSSGLAGSETQYF. Full variable domain (outside the CDR3, taken from reference TRBV7-3 and TRBJ2-5): GAGVSQTPSNKVTEKGKYVELRCDPISGHTALYWYRQSLGQGPEFLIYFQGTGAADDSGLPNDRFFAVRPEGSVSTLKIQRTERGDSAVYLCASSSGLAGSETQYFGPGTRLLVL.

The rearrangement links TRBV5-8 to TRBJ2-5, with 11 bases matching TRBD2. From germline, CDR1 is SGHTS and CDR2 YDEGEE. J gave up 2 bases and V 3 bases, and 3 bases lay outside the gene matches. The CDR3 length is 15 residues. Written as DNA, the CDR3 is TGTGCCAGCAGCTCCGGGACTAGCGGACAAGAGACCCAGTACTTC. This translates into CASSSGTSGQETQYF.

Worth noting for this clone: Its ends do not fully match the called genes, so a read error is possible. The chain has TRBV10-3 and TRBJ2-1; no firm D call. The CDR3 spans 13 residues. The germline CDR1 and CDR2 sequences are ENHRY and SYGVKD. CDR3 protein: CASSPISTHEQFF. The CDR3, as DNA: TGTGCCAGCAGTCCGATTAGCACTCATGAGCAGTTCTTC.

V and J are TRBV5-4 and TRBJ2-7, with 7 bases fitting TRBD2. The germline CDR1 and CDR2 sequences are SGHNT and YYREEE (reference sequence). The CDR3 is made up of 18 amino acids. V lost 2 bases and J lost 3; bases outside the gene matches: 17. The CDR3 sequence: CASSFGPTPAGAYYEQYF. The CDR3 DNA reads as TGTGCCAGCAGCTTCGGTCCGACCCCGGCGGGAGCCTACTACGAGCAGTACTTC.

Note on this clone: Within the sample, other DNA sequences also encode this same CDR3. This chain uses TRBV5-4 with TRBJ1-2; 8 bases map to TRBD1. V shed 3 bases, J shed 4 bases, and the junction held 20 bases outside the gene matches. This CDR3 contains 19 residues. Germline V gene sequence: CDR1 SGHNT, CDR2 YYREEE (reference sequence). The CDR3: CASSSRSPGQVNRVYGYTF. In DNA form, the CDR3 reads TGTGCCAGCAGCTCACGTTCCCCGGGACAGGTTAATAGGGTCTATGGCTACACCTTC.

This rearrangement joins TRBV28 to TRBJ1-2, with TRBD1 identical over 7 bases. Germline assignment: CDR1 MDHEN and CDR2 SYDVKM. V lost 3 bases and J lost 1; bases outside the gene matches: 8. The CDR3 spans 16 residues. The CDR3 DNA follows: TGTGCCAGCAGTTTCCCCTCACAGGGGCTTAACTATGGCTACACCTTC. Translating it yields CASSFPSQGLNYGYTF.

This chain connects TRBV10-3 to TRBJ2-1, with TRBD2 matching 9 bases. With 4 bases clipped from V and 0 bases from J, the junction kept 4 bases outside the gene matches. CDR3 length: 16 amino acids. From germline, CDR1 is ENHRY and CDR2 SYGVKD. CDR3 amino acids: CAISGDSGSSYNEQFF. CDR3 nucleotides: TGTGCCATCAGTGGCGATAGCGGGAGCTCCTACAATGAGCAGTTCTTC.

The genes are TRBV7-9 and TRBJ2-7; D perhaps matches TRBD2 (7 bases). V was shortened by 4 bases and J by 4 bases, with 17 bases between the two germline ends. From germline, CDR1 is SEHNR and CDR2 FQNEAQ (reference sequence). The CDR3 extends over 15 amino acids. CDR3 nucleotide sequence: TGTGCCAGCAGCTGGGGGGCGGGAGTAGTTTACGAGCAGTACTTC. Translation gives CASSWGAGVVYEQYF. The full variable domain, completed using reference TRBV7-9 and TRBJ2-7, is DTGVSQNPRHKITKRGQNVTFRCDPISEHNRLYWYRQTLGQGPEFLTYFQNEAQLEKSRLLSDRFSAERPKGSFSTLEIQRTEQGDSAMYLCASSWGAGVVYEQYFGPGTRLTVT.

The chain recombines TRBV15 with TRBJ1-1; 9 positions match TRBD1. The V gene's germline CDR1 is LNHNV and CDR2 YYDKDF (reference sequence). The V gene end was trimmed by 2 bases and the J gene end by 8 bases; junction bases not matched to a gene: 6. CDR3 length: 14 residues. The CDR3 DNA is TGTGCCACCAGCAGATACAGGGGGCCGACGGAAGCTTTCTTT. It codes for CATSRYRGPTEAFF.

V usage is TRBV5-6 and J usage is TRBJ1-2; D unresolved. V was shortened by 0 bases and J by 4 bases, with 22 bases between the two germline ends. CDR3 length: 18 residues. From germline, CDR1 is SGHDT and CDR2 YYEEEE. The CDR3 DNA reads TGTGCCAGCAGCTTGGTTAAGATGGCGGGTTTTATAAGCTATGGCTACACCTTC. Encoded protein: CASSLVKMAGFISYGYTF.

J is TRBJ2-2 and V is TRBV5-1; no clear D. In germline, CDR1 is SGHRS, CDR2 YFSETQ. V was clipped by 1 base and J by 6 bases, with 7 bases between them. The CDR3 has 13 amino acids. This chain's CDR3 is CASSLSMSGELFF. The CDR3 region has the DNA TGCGCCAGCAGCTTGAGCATGTCCGGGGAGCTGTTTTTT.

This clone came up a few times. V gene TRBV7-9 combines with J gene TRBJ2-6; 9 bases are shared with TRBD1. This CDR3 is 17 amino acids long. V was clipped by 5 bases and J by 2 bases; unmatched bases: 7. Looked up from germline, CDR1 is SEHNR and CDR2 is FQNEAQ (reference sequence). CDR3 loop: CASSRRDRAPGANVLTF. The CDR3, as DNA: TGTGCCAGCAGCCGCCGGGACAGGGCTCCTGGGGCCAACGTCCTGACTTTC.

The rearrangement joins TRBV19 to TRBJ1-1; 8 bases line up with TRBD1. The CDR3 covers 14 residues. Germline lookup yields CDR1 LNHDA and CDR2 SQIVND (reference sequence). V was clipped by 6 bases and J by 1 base; unmatched bases: 4. CDR3: CASSPGGWNTEAFF. CDR3 coding DNA: TGTGCCAGTAGCCCAGGGGGCTGGAACACTGAAGCTTTCTTT. The full variable domain, rest sourced from reference TRBV19 and TRBJ1-1, is DGGITQSPKYLFRKEGQNVTLSCEQNLNHDAMYWYRQDPGQGLRLIYYSQIVNDFQKGDIAEGYSVSREKKESFPLTVTSAQKNPTAFYLCASSPGGWNTEAFFGQGTRLTVV.

This clone was counted between two and nine times. This chain joins TRBV27 and TRBJ2-1, with 9 bases matching TRBD1. Germline V gives CDR1 MNHEY, CDR2 SMNVEV (reference sequence). Trimming removed 6 bases from V and 6 bases from J; junction bases left unmatched: 9. The CDR3 runs 15 residues. The CDR3 DNA sequence: TGTGCCAGCAGCTTTCTCCCGACAGGGGGCAATGAGCAGTTCTTC. Translation gives CASSFLPTGGNEQFF.

This chain joins TRBV15 and TRBJ2-7; maybe TRBD2 (5 bases). This CDR3 has 16 residues. Trimming took 5 bases from V and 4 from J, leaving 21 bases between them. Germline assignment: CDR1 LNHNV and CDR2 YYDKDF (reference sequence). This CDR3 is CATSPRTGHKSYEQYF. DNA of the CDR3: TGTGCCACCAGCCCGCGGACTGGTCACAAGTCTTACGAGCAGTACTTC.

This clone was detected a few times. V usage is TRBV27 and J usage is TRBJ2-1, with TRBD2 as a possible D gene (5 bases). The CDR3 sequence is 13 residues long. V shed 5 bases and J shed 8 bases, with 13 bases lying between them. Germline lookup yields CDR1 MNHEY and CDR2 SMNVEV (reference sequence). The CDR3: CASSAPGLDEQFF. CDR3 bases: TGTGCCAGCAGTGCCCCCGGACTGGATGAGCAGTTCTTC.

This rearrangement joins TRBV10-1 to TRBJ2-7, with D possibly matching TRBD1 (6 bases). V lost 4 bases and J 6 bases, leaving 7 bases between the germline ends. Germline V gene sequence: CDR1 WNHNN, CDR2 SYGVQD (reference sequence). This CDR3 comprises 11 residues. CDR3 nucleotide sequence: TGCGCCAGCAGTGGAGGGGGCGAGCAGTACTTC. Its translation is CASSGGGEQYF.

This chain connects TRBV6-5 to TRBJ2-7; maybe TRBD1 (6 bases). V dropped 6 bases and J dropped 1 base, with 10 bases sitting between them. The CDR3 extends over 13 amino acids. Germline CDR1 is MNHEY and CDR2 is SVGAGI. The CDR3 DNA reads as TGTGCCAGCAGGAAGGACAGTTCCTACGAGCAGTACTTC. It specifies CASRKDSSYEQYF.

The chain links TRBV29-1 to TRBJ1-4; perhaps TRBD1 as D (6 bases). Germline assignment: CDR1 SQVTM and CDR2 ANQGSEA. V lost 5 bases and J 3 bases, leaving 10 bases between the germline ends. The CDR3 consists of 13 residues. The CDR3 loop reads CSVQTGSNEKLFF. CDR3 bases: TGCAGCGTTCAGACAGGCTCTAATGAAAAACTGTTTTTT.